Following are 10 T cell receptor beta chains from one sample sequenced in a study of technical replicates of blood from a few donors. The method was immunoSEQ multiplex PCR; TCRdb's version includes in-frame clones alone and lacks a portion of them. This table has approximately 80,000 clones, around nine tenths appearing once. Sample: T cells isolated from PBMCs. Receptor source: a human donor in good health.

The DNA for the CDR3 is TGTGCCATCAGTGAGATGAGGAACACTGAAGCTTTCTTT. It is translated as CAISEMRNTEAFF. V is TRBV10-3 and J is TRBJ1-1, with D uncertain. CDR1 and CDR2 (germline): ENHRY, SYGVKD. V shed 2 bases and J shed 1 base, with 5 bases lying between them. The CDR3 loop spans 13 amino acids.

The V gene is TRBV12-5, the J gene TRBJ2-2; unclear D gene. Trimming removed 2 bases from V and 6 bases from J, with 7 bases in between. The CDR3 is made up of 13 amino acids. CDR1 and CDR2 (germline): LGHNT, FRNRAP. The CDR3: CASGLLLSGELFF. The CDR3 region has the DNA TGTGCTAGTGGTTTGCTACTCTCCGGGGAGCTGTTTTTT.

The chain is built from TRBV5-4 and TRBJ2-7; 7 bases line up with TRBD1. The germline CDR1 and CDR2 sequences are SGHNT and YYREEE (reference sequence). This CDR3 has 15 residues. The V and J ends lost 0 bases and 2 bases, in that order; junction bases with no gene match: 5. CDR3 region: CASSLEDRRAYEQYF. Here the CDR3 DNA reads TGTGCCAGCAGCTTGGAGGACAGGCGAGCCTACGAGCAGTACTTC.

CDR3 protein: CASSAGTSGYEQYF. The CDR3 region has the DNA TGTGCCAGCAGCGCCGGGACTAGCGGCTACGAGCAGTACTTC. The chain uses TRBV11-1 and TRBJ2-7; 11 nucleotides match TRBD2. V lost 5 bases, J lost 3 bases, and 3 bases stayed unmatched. The CDR3 sequence is 14 residues long. Germline V lookup: CDR1 SGHAT, CDR2 FQDESV (reference sequence).

The J gene is TRBJ1-5, the V gene TRBV10-2, with TRBD1 matching over 10 bases. This CDR3 spans 14 amino acids. The J segment lost 7 bases and the V segment lost 9 bases, leaving 9 bases of the junction unmatched. The germline V gene has CDR1 WSHSY and CDR2 SAAADI. CDR3 amino acids: CASLRDRGEQPQHF. The CDR3 nucleotides read TGCGCCAGTCTACGGGACAGGGGAGAGCAGCCCCAGCATTTT.

The V and J genes are TRBV5-4 and TRBJ2-7; D may be TRBD2 (5 bases). The CDR3 is 15 amino acids. In germline, CDR1 is SGHNT, CDR2 YYREEE (reference sequence). V was shortened by 0 bases and J by 3 bases, with 13 bases between the two germline ends. CDR3 protein: CASSLGPRAGYEQYF. DNA for the CDR3: TGTGCCAGCAGCTTGGGTCCCCGGGCGGGCTACGAGCAGTACTTC. Full variable domain (remainder filled in from reference TRBV5-4 and TRBJ2-7): ETGVTQSPTHLIKTRGQQVTLRCSSQSGHNTVSWYQQALGQGPQFIFQYYREEENGRGNFPPRFSGLQFPNYSSELNVNALELDDSALYLCASSLGPRAGYEQYFGPGTRLTVT.

The rearrangement links TRBV25-1 to TRBJ1-4, with D unresolved. Germline V gene lookup returns CDR1 MGHDK and CDR2 SYGVNS. The germline V and J ends were trimmed by 4 bases and 8 bases, with 20 bases remaining between them. This CDR3 is 16 amino acids long. For the CDR3, the DNA is TGTGCCAGCAGTGTAGGATTCCAGGCATGTTGGGAAAAACTGTTTTTT. Encoded protein: CASSVGFQACWEKLFF.

The rearrangement joins TRBV2 to TRBJ1-5; D not certain. The CDR3 totals 13 residues. Trimming pared 6 bases from V and 5 bases from J, leaving 11 bases between. CDR1 is SNHLY, CDR2 FYNNEI, per germline. The CDR3 region has the DNA TGTGCCAGCAGGGCAACAGAATATCAGCCCCAGCATTTT. Its protein product is CASRATEYQPQHF.

Remarks on this clone: A read error is likely, as this CDR3 ends without the conserved phenylalanine or tryptophan. No DNA is shown, since the ends of the CDR3 on it are uncertain; the CDR3 is the one TCRdb lists. The gene calls are TRBV2 and TRBJ1-2; the D call in the table, TRBD1, was not verified against the DNA. The CDR3 spans 13 residues, counting both ends. CDR1 and CDR2 (germline): SNHLY, FYNNEI. CDR3 protein: CASSELPQGPLSL.

The genes are TRBV6-1 and TRBJ1-2; TRBD1 might be the D (6 bases). The germline V gene has CDR1 MNHNS and CDR2 SASEGT. V dropped 1 base and J dropped 8 bases, with 11 bases sitting between them. This CDR3 comprises 13 residues. The CDR3 sequence is CASSEVRGGGYTF. Here the CDR3 DNA reads TGTGCCAGCAGTGAAGTGAGGGGGGGCGGCTACACCTTC.